This T cell receptor beta chain was captured in a study of T cell responses to AZD1222 COVID-19 vaccine. Background on the study: Second-dose recipients at about 4 or about 12 weeks were treated as one pooled group.

About this clone itself: Its antigen is currently unknown.

This CDR3 is built from 14 residues. Looked up from germline, CDR1 is LNHDA and CDR2 is SQIVND (reference sequence). V dropped 0 bases and J dropped 4 bases, with 10 bases sitting between them. Using immunoSEQ multiplex PCR, the repertoire was profiled, and TCRdb retains in-frame clones only, with some absent. In the table there are 120,000 or so clones, more than 80% of which are singletons. General study results and limits: Baseline seropositives among AZD1222 recipients totaled only five or six. Females made up more of the donors, who were largely white British, and clonal diversity may have come out too low. Repertoire collection took place solely once the T cell response had peaked.

The chain couples TRBV19 to TRBJ2-7; D may correspond to TRBD1 or TRBD2 (5 bases each). The source of this sequence is an adult in good health. The sequences come from peripheral blood, collected on day 0 of AZD1222 vaccination. DNA for the CDR3: TGTGCCAGTAGTATAGACAGGGAGAAATACGAGCAGTACTTC. The encoded protein is CASSIDREKYEQYF.